This T cell receptor beta chain was retrieved from a study of human T cells and chemical hapten exposure (dated by TCRdb to the early 2020s). The study in broad terms: For sensitization, 2% DPC in acetone was applied to a 2 cm by 2 cm area of upper inner arm skin. This study followed changes in the peripheral blood TCR repertoire in vivo during primary and secondary sensitization of alopecia patients to the hapten diphenylcyclopropenone (DPC). Patients additionally received weekly therapeutic DPC doses to the scalp throughout the roughly 23-week study period. The patient cohort, mostly female, included alopecia areata with under or over 50% scalp involvement, alopecia totalis and alopecia universalis. Blood samples were taken from patients before sensitization (week 0) and at 2, 6 and about 24 weeks after DPC sensitization. Twenty-nine alopecia patients provided blood for TCR sequencing at one to four time points (pre-sensitization, 2, 6 and 24 weeks). Patch testing was performed on the upper back with Finn chambers containing 0.01% DPC, and the patch tests were scored after 6 days according to International Contact Dermatitis Research Group standards. Libraries were pooled for sequencing, and variation in per-sample TCR yields was attributed mainly to small differences in library volumes within the pool.

The germline V and J ends show losses of 0 bases and 8 bases respectively, and no gene match explains 12 bases of the junction. The germline V gene provides CDR1 LGHNA and CDR2 YNFKEQ. The CDR3 goes from the cysteine to the phenylalanine over 17 residues. Just the 51-base CDR3 DNA is kept, in frame starting at base 1. Overall results and qualifications from the work: After repeated subsampling, the strength of the expansion versus patch-test correlation and the threshold at which it became significant changed. The number of PT1 expanded TCRs positively correlated with patch test score, significant at thresholds 8, 16 and 32 but not 4. Expanded TCRs formed significantly more large CDR3 similarity clusters than pre-sensitization or healthy control sets, consistent with antigen-driven responses. Because every patient had alopecia, a presumed autoimmune disease, the patients' immune response might differ from that of healthy individuals. DPC sensitization did not change the number of TCRs with a frequency above 1 in 1000, and there was no evidence of changes in global repertoire structure.

The intended sense of this specimen's time point label: pre-sensitization, week 0. The treatment or condition label, read with the paper, signifies: therapeutic diphenylcyclopropenone sensitization with weekly scalp DPC. At every patch-test visit, the blood draw took place before the patch test was put on. To be eligible, patients had to be aged 18 to 70, diagnosed with alopecia and judged suitable for DPC therapy, while pregnant patients were excluded. Total RNA was extracted from unfractionated whole blood collected in Tempus Blood RNA tubes. This clonotype came up a few times. No antigen is known for it. Base qualities are not recorded, but no much larger clone differs from it by a single base. Receptor libraries were prepared by RACE. The sequencing machine was a NextSeq 500. During library preparation, unique molecular identifiers were attached to individual cDNA molecules so that TCRs could be counted quantitatively and reproducibly. Both TCR alpha and TCR beta chains were sequenced from each blood RNA sample. The published analysis was carried out like this. Samples had a median of about 96,000 TCRs, with a range from about 23,224 to 750,000. V, J and CDR3 annotation of the TCR reads was carried out using the Decombinator software suite. For the PS versus PT1 abundance plots, all samples were subsampled to the same number of TCRs (28,000). Expanded TCRs were defined as absent before sensitization and observed at least eight times at the 2-week time point. The public reads were quality trimmed at Q25 with fastp and then assembled into clones with MiXCR by TCRdb, keeping productive beta chains. Rows with a matching CDR3 protein are joined into one entry that keeps the most common DNA and genes. TCRdb, rather than the study authors, made the V and J calls. Recorded for this sample are around 300,000 distinct CDR3 sequences; approximately 5.8% of them occurred a single time. The top ten constitute roughly 8.2% of the sample.

The TCR was taken from a woman under 30 with alopecia areata. Some clones in this sample may be carry-over from other donors' samples. The source was whole blood, collected in connection with sensitization to the hapten diphenylcyclopropenone (DPC). The chain was built from TRBV4-2 and TRBJ1-2, with 10 central nucleotides matching TRBD1. Here the CDR3 is given as CASSQDRSGTGAIGYTF. In nucleotide form, the sequence is TGTGCCAGCAGCCAAGATAGAAGTGGGACAGGGGCTATCGGCTACACCTTC.